The present T cell receptor beta chain was sequenced within a study of blood T cell repertoires in COVID-19. Study in general: The origin of the acute and convalescent COVID-19 samples was the United States, Italy and Spain. The cDNA or gDNA used as material had been derived from T cells, B-cell-depleted T cells, or PBMCs.

Clones were sequenced by immunoSEQ multiplex PCR, and TCRdb holds only the in-frame ones, with some missing. The table records about 100,000 clones, 70% to 90% of them present only once. Germline CDR1 SNHLY, CDR2 FYNNEI. Trimming cost V 8 bases and J 8 bases; bases outside gene matches: 8. The CDR3 extends over 13 amino acids. The sample consisted of peripheral blood. This chain connects TRBV2 to TRBJ2-4; 8 positions agree with TRBD1. This TCR derives from a man aged 50-59 years with active or convalescent COVID-19. The CDR3 sequence is CASQGQVSDIQYF. The CDR3 region has the DNA TGTGCCAGCCAGGGACAGGTATCGGACATTCAGTACTTC.